Each of the 3 T cell receptor beta chains below was sequenced from the same sample in a study of blood T cell repertoires in COVID-19. TCRdb's table, derived via immunoSEQ multiplex PCR, lists solely in-frame clones and lacks some. The sample yields about 330,000 clones, 70% to 90% seen once. The specimen sequenced was PBMCs or T cells enriched from blood (not recorded which). The origin of the receptors is a woman in her 30s who had recovered from COVID-19.

The chain is built from TRBV30 and TRBJ1-4; TRBD1 matches 10 bases. Looked up from germline, CDR1 is GTSNPN and CDR2 is SVGIG (reference sequence). V shed 0 bases and J 8 bases; nucleotides not matched to a gene: 6. This CDR3 comprises 15 residues. CDR3 in DNA: TGTGCCTGGAGTGTATTGGGACAGGGGAGGGAAAAACTGTTTTTT. Translating gives CAWSVLGQGREKLFF.

The sample holds a few counts of this clone. This chain uses TRBV25-1 with TRBJ1-2; TRBD1 might be the D (6 bases). Trimming shortened V by 8 bases and J by 8 bases, and 12 bases separated the two germline ends. The germline gives CDR1 MGHDK, CDR2 SYGVNS. The CDR3 totals 11 residues. The CDR3 region is CASGIRGGYTF. In DNA form, the CDR3 reads TGTGCCAGCGGGATCAGGGGAGGCTACACCTTC.

The rearrangement joins TRBV30 to TRBJ1-3, with a weak D call TRBD1 (6 bases). Looked up from germline, CDR1 is GTSNPN and CDR2 is SVGIG (reference sequence). The CDR3 extends over 14 amino acids. V was clipped by 5 bases and J by 4 bases, with 15 bases between them. In DNA form, the CDR3 reads TGTGCCTGGGCCCCAGGGGCGGGCGGAAACACCATATATTTT. Translation: CAWAPGAGGNTIYF.